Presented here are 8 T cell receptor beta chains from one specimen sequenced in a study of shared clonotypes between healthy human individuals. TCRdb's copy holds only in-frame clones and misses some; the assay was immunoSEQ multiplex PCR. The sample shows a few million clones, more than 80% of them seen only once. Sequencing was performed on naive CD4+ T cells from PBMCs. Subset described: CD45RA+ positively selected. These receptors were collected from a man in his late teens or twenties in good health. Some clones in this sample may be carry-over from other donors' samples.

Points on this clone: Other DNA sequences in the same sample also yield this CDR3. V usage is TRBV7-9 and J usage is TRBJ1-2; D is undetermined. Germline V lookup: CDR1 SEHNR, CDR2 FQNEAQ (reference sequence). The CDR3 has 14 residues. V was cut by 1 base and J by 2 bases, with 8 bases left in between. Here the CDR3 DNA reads TGTGCCAGCAGCTTAGGGCAGAACAACTATGGCTACACCTTC. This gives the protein CASSLGQNNYGYTF.

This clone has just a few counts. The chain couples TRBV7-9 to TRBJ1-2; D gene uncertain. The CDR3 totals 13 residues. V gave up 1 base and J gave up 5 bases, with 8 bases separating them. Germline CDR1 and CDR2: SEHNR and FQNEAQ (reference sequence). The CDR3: CASSLGMGYGYTF. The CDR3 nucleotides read TGTGCCAGCAGCTTAGGTATGGGGTATGGCTACACCTTC.

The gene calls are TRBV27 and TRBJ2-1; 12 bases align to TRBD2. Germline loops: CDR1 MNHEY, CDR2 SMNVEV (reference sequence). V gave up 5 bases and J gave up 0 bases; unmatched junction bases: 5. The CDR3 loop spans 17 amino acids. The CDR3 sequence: CASSSRLAGASYNEQFF. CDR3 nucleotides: TGTGCCAGCAGTAGCCGACTAGCGGGAGCCTCCTACAATGAGCAGTTCTTC.

DNA for the CDR3: TGTGCCAGCAGCATGGGGGTCGGGGGTACTGAAGCTTTCTTT. Amino acid sequence: CASSMGVGGTEAFF. V usage is TRBV9 and J usage is TRBJ1-1; the D gene is possibly TRBD1 (5 bases). This CDR3 is built from 14 residues. The V gene lost 4 bases and the J gene lost 5 bases, with 15 bases spanning the gap. Looked up from germline, CDR1 is SGDLS and CDR2 is YYNGEE.

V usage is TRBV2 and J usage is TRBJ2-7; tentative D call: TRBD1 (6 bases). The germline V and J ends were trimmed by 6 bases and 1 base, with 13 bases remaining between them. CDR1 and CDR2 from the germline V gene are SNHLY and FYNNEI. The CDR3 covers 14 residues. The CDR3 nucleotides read TGTGCCAGCAGAAGGACAGTTTATTCCTACGAGCAGTACTTC. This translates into CASRRTVYSYEQYF.

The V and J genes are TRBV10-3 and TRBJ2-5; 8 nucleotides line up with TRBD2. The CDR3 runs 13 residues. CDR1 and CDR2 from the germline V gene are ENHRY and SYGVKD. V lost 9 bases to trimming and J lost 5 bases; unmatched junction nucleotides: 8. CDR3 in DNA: TGTGCCATTACCGGGAGGGCCGGGGAGACCCAGTACTTC. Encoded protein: CAITGRAGETQYF.

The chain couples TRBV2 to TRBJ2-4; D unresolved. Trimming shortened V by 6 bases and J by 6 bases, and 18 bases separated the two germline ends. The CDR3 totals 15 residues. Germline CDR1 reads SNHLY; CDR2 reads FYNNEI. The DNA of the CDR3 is TGTGCCAGCAGCCACGATAGGCCCCCTGTAAACATTCAGTACTTC. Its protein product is CASSHDRPPVNIQYF.

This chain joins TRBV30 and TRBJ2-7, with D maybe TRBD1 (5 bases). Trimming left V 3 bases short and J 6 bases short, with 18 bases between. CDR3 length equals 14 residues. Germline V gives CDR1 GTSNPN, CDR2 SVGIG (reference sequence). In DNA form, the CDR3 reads TGTGCCTGGAGGAGTCAGGGCGGAAGGGGCGAGCAGTACTTC. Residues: CAWRSQGGRGEQYF.